Below, 20 T cell receptor beta chains from the same sample are listed, as sequenced in a study of shared clonotypes between healthy human individuals. Here immunoSEQ multiplex PCR was the method, and the copy in TCRdb shows in-frame clones only, minus some. The profile shows roughly 650,000 clones, 97% of them singletons. The specimen sequenced was naive CD4+ T cells sorted from blood. Subset of the sample: CD45RA+ positively selected. These receptors came from a woman aged 30 to 39 in good health.

The rearrangement uses TRBV15 and TRBJ2-1, with D tentatively TRBD1 (6 bases). Trimming left V 8 bases short and J 7 bases short, with 18 bases between. In germline, CDR1 is LNHNV, CDR2 YYDKDF (reference sequence). This CDR3 comprises 14 residues. The CDR3: CATRIVGGKNEQFF. For the CDR3, the DNA is TGTGCCACCCGCATAGTAGGGGGAAAGAATGAGCAGTTCTTC.

CDR3 loop: CASSLGRLAGGTDEQYF. The CDR3 nucleotides read TGTGCCAGCAGTCTAGGCAGACTAGCGGGGGGGACGGACGAGCAGTACTTC. The chain couples TRBV28 to TRBJ2-7, with 14 bases fitting TRBD2. Unmatched junction bases numbered 11, after V lost 5 bases and J lost 5 bases. Germline V lookup: CDR1 MDHEN, CDR2 SYDVKM. The CDR3 loop spans 17 amino acids.

The chain carries TRBV27 and TRBJ1-3, with D hard to call. Between the trimmed V and J ends, which lost 9 bases and 8 bases, there was a span of 5 bases. The germline gives CDR1 MNHEY, CDR2 SMNVEV (reference sequence). This CDR3 region has 9 residues. CDR3 loop: CARLDTIYF. Here the CDR3 DNA reads TGTGCCAGACTAGACACCATATATTTT.

The genes are TRBV18 and TRBJ2-7; D not resolved. CDR1 KGHSH and CDR2 LQKENI come from the germline V gene. Deletions cut 2 bases from V and 5 bases from J, with 16 bases between. This CDR3 has 15 amino acids. The CDR3 nucleotides are TGTGCCAGCTCACCAACTGTTACAGCCGTGGACGAGCAGTACTTC. Residues: CASSPTVTAVDEQYF.

This clone was recorded a few times. V gene TRBV2 combines with J gene TRBJ2-7; no definite D call. This CDR3 region has 12 residues. Between the trimmed V and J ends, which lost 5 bases and 2 bases, there was a span of 7 bases. Germline CDR1 reads SNHLY; CDR2 reads FYNNEI. CDR3 DNA: TGTGCCAGCAGTTTGTCACCCTACGAGCAGTACTTC. Its protein is CASSLSPYEQYF.

V gene TRBV6-1 combines with J gene TRBJ1-1; D is uncertain. The germline V and J ends were trimmed by 6 bases and 8 bases, with 19 bases remaining between them. The CDR3 has 14 residues. Germline V lookup: CDR1 MNHNS, CDR2 SASEGT. In nucleotides, the CDR3 is TGTGCCAGCAGGGTGCCAGTAGGGAGGGTCGAAGCTTTCTTT. It specifies CASRVPVGRVEAFF.

The chain links TRBV5-1 to TRBJ2-1; 8 nucleotides line up with TRBD1. The germline V gene encodes CDR1 SGHRS and CDR2 YFSETQ. Trimming cost V 3 bases and J 8 bases; bases outside gene matches: 7. The CDR3 spans 14 residues. CDR3 DNA: TGCGCCAGCAGCTGGAGGACAGGGAGCGATGAGCAGTTCTTC. Protein sequence: CASSWRTGSDEQFF.

The V and J genes are TRBV5-5 and TRBJ1-2, with D uncertain. V was trimmed by 3 bases and J by 7 bases, leaving 13 bases between them. The germline gives CDR1 SGHKS, CDR2 YYEKEE (reference sequence). The length of the CDR3 is 13 residues. The DNA of the CDR3 is TGTGCCAGCAGCTCCCCGACGAGGCGTGGCTACACCTTC. Translating gives CASSSPTRRGYTF.

The chain recombines TRBV5-1 with TRBJ2-7; no definite D call. The CDR3 has 14 residues. Trimming removed 2 bases from V and 3 bases from J, with 12 bases in between. From germline, CDR1 is SGHRS and CDR2 YFSETQ. The CDR3 nucleotides are TGCGCCAGCAGCTTATCAGTCCCGATCTACGAGCAGTACTTC. This sequence encodes CASSLSVPIYEQYF.

V and J are TRBV15 and TRBJ1-5, with a weak D call TRBD1 (5 bases). Trimming shortened V by 0 bases and J by 7 bases, and 13 bases separated the two germline ends. The germline gives CDR1 LNHNV, CDR2 YYDKDF (reference sequence). This CDR3 is 15 amino acids long. CDR3: CATSRDPGSNQPQHF. The CDR3 nucleotides read TGTGCCACCAGCAGAGATCCAGGGAGTAACCAGCCCCAGCATTTT.

As regards this clone: At the DNA level, this CDR3 is encoded by other sequences in the same sample as well. This chain connects TRBV5-6 to TRBJ1-2; D unresolved. Trimming removed 1 base at V and 6 bases at J, with 10 bases between. Germline V gene data show CDR1 as SGHDT and CDR2 as YYEEEE. The CDR3 runs 13 residues. In DNA form, the CDR3 reads TGTGCCAGCAGCTTGCGCAGGATCCATGGCTACACCTTC. This gives the protein CASSLRRIHGYTF.

The chain is built from TRBV7-9 and TRBJ2-5; TRBD2 aligns across 7 bases. With the DNA end fitting TRBJ2-7 better, the J assignment may be wrong. The CDR3 is 17 residues long. Germline V gene lookup returns CDR1 SEHNR and CDR2 FQNEAQ (reference sequence). The CDR3 loop is CASSLVPGLDRTYEQYF. In DNA, the CDR3 is TGTGCCAGCAGCTTAGTCCCCGGACTAGATAGGACCTACGAGCAGTACTTC.

The rearrangement joins TRBV5-4 to TRBJ2-2; 11 bases align to TRBD2. The CDR3 length is 17 residues. With V trimmed by 2 bases and J by 5 bases, 8 bases remained unmatched. Germline CDR1 reads SGHNT; CDR2 reads YYREEE (reference sequence). The CDR3 loop is CASSFELAGDLTGELFF. CDR3 nucleotide sequence: TGTGCCAGCAGCTTTGAACTAGCGGGAGACTTAACCGGGGAGCTGTTTTTT.

The J gene is TRBJ2-3, the V gene TRBV5-1, with 8 bases lining up with TRBD2. CDR3 size: 14 residues. V dropped 9 bases and J dropped 2; count of bases not matched to a gene: 8. Germline values: CDR1 SGHRS, CDR2 YFSETQ. CDR3 amino acids: CATASGGVTDTQYF. In nucleotides, the CDR3 is TGCGCCACAGCTTCGGGAGGGGTCACAGATACGCAGTATTTT.

This clone was detected once. At the DNA level, this CDR3 is encoded by other sequences in the same sample as well. The chain carries TRBV28 and TRBJ2-7; the D gene is possibly TRBD2 (5 bases). Trimming took 7 bases from V and 3 from J, leaving 7 bases between them. This CDR3 contains 11 residues. Germline V gene data show CDR1 as MDHEN and CDR2 as SYDVKM. In DNA form, the CDR3 reads TGTGCCAGCACCAGCGGCTACGAGCAGTACTTC. Translated: CASTSGYEQYF. Full variable domain (outside the CDR3, taken from reference TRBV28 and TRBJ2-7): DVKVTQSSRYLVKRTGEKVFLECVQDMDHENMFWYRQDPGLGLRLIYFSYDVKMKEKGDIPEGYSVSREKKERFSLILESASTNQTSMYLCASTSGYEQYFGPGTRLTVT.

This chain uses TRBV27 with TRBJ1-1, with D unclear. The CDR3 spans 13 residues. With 3 bases removed from V and 1 base from J, the gap between germline ends came to 6 bases. The germline gives CDR1 MNHEY, CDR2 SMNVEV (reference sequence). Written as DNA, the CDR3 is TGTGCCAGCAGTTTCAGGTGGAACACTGAAGCTTTCTTT. Amino acid sequence: CASSFRWNTEAFF.

The gene calls are TRBV30 and TRBJ1-1; D gene unclear. CDR1 and CDR2 from the germline V gene are GTSNPN and SVGIG (reference sequence). CDR3 length equals 13 residues. V was clipped by 1 base and J by 2 bases, with 8 bases between them. Here the CDR3 DNA reads TGTGCCTGGAGTGGACATCCTAACACTGAAGCTTTCTTT. It yields the protein CAWSGHPNTEAFF.

This chain connects TRBV7-8 to TRBJ2-1; D is unresolved. V dropped 5 bases and J dropped 7 bases, with 21 bases sitting between them. Germline-derived CDR1 and CDR2 are SGHVS and FQNEAQ. CDR3 length: 16 residues. This CDR3 reads CASSQKLGSSRNEQFF. The CDR3, as DNA: TGTGCCAGCAGCCAAAAGCTGGGGTCCTCTAGAAATGAGCAGTTCTTC.

The chain employs TRBV5-8 and TRBJ2-2, with 9 bases aligning to TRBD1. V trimming: 5 bases; J trimming: 1 base; junction bases outside the gene matches: 9. In germline, CDR1 is SGHTS, CDR2 YDEGEE. The CDR3 consists of 17 residues. Here the CDR3 DNA reads TGTGCCAGCAGTCGTTTACAGGGGGCCAAGAACACCGGGGAGCTGTTTTTT. Translation gives CASSRLQGAKNTGELFF. The variable domain in full, with the rest retrieved from reference TRBV5-8 and TRBJ2-2, is EAGVTQSPTHLIKTRGQQATLRCSPISGHTSVYWYQQALGLGLQFLLWYDEGEERNRGNFPPRFSGRQFPNYSSELNVNALELEDSALYLCASSRLQGAKNTGELFFGEGSRLTVL.

The rearrangement joins TRBV5-6 to TRBJ1-6; D gene ambiguous. The CDR3 runs to 13 residues. Germline V CDR1 and CDR2: SGHDT, YYEEEE. V lost 5 bases and J lost 8, with 11 bases in between. The CDR3 DNA follows: TGTGCCAGCAGTTTCCGTCTGGATTCACCCCTCCACTTT. Translating gives CASSFRLDSPLHF.